The TCR beta chain under discussion was sequenced for a study of blood T cell repertoires in COVID-19. Study overall: Material from acute and convalescent COVID-19 was sourced from the United States, Italy and Spain. Sources were T cells, B-cell-depleted T cells, or PBMCs; the material itself was cDNA or gDNA.

Trimming took 2 bases from V and 4 from J; bases not matched to a gene: 4. CDR1 is LGHNA and CDR2 is YSLEER in the germline V gene. This CDR3 has 14 residues. Clones were sequenced by immunoSEQ multiplex PCR, and TCRdb holds only the in-frame ones, with some missing. The data show over 300,000 clones, about 88% seen once. Before being deemed recovered, Cohort 3 donors had two negative PCRs, clearance, or symptom resolution. The specimen sequenced was PBMCs or T cells enriched from blood (not recorded which). V gene TRBV4-3 combines with J gene TRBJ2-7; 8 bases line up with TRBD1. This sequence originates from a woman aged 35 to 49 who had recovered from COVID-19. In nucleotides, the CDR3 is TGCGCCAGCAGCCAACACAGGGGGATTTACGAGCAGTACTTC. This sequence encodes CASSQHRGIYEQYF.